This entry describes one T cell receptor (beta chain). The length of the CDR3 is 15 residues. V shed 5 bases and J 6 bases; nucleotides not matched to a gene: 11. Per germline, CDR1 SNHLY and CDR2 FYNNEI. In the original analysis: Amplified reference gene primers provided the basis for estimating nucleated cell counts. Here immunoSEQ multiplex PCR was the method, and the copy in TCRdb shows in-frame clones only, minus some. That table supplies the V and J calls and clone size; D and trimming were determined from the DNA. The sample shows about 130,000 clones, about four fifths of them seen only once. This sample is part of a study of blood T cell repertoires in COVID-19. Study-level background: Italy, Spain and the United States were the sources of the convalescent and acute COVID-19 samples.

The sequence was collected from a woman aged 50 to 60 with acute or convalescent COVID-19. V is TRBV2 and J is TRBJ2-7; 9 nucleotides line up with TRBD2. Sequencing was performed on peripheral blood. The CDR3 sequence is CASSTAGGGAGEQYF. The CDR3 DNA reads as TGTGCCAGCAGTACCGCTGGCGGGGGGGCCGGCGAGCAGTACTTC.